This TCR beta chain was sequenced in a study of cytomegalovirus exposure and HLA in healthy donors. Study background: The 120 validation repertoires and the 666 first-cohort repertoires shared a platform, a later analysis reported.

Here immunoSEQ multiplex PCR was the method, and the copy in TCRdb shows in-frame clones only, minus some. In the table there are 200,000 to 250,000 clones, 80% to 90% of which are singletons. CDR3 length equals 16 residues. Germline V CDR1 and CDR2: SGHRS, YFSETQ. V was trimmed by 0 bases and J by 3 bases, leaving 15 bases between them. General observations from the study: The study listed 150 to 200 cytomegalovirus-associated TCR beta chains. In the 130 or so validation repertoires, a later analysis found that first-cohort TCR clusters tended to co-occur.

The donors were members of the validation cohort comprising roughly 130 subjects, separate from the approximately 710-subject first cohort. This clone was picked up one time. Its antigen remains unidentified. Sequencing was done on a sample of PBMCs. The genes are TRBV5-1 and TRBJ1-1; no firm D call. The source is a woman between 18 and 30 years old in good health and CMV-seronegative. CDR3 DNA sequence: TGCGCCAGCAGCTTGGGATGGGGAGGGCAGGACACTGAAGCTTTCTTT. Translated: CASSLGWGGQDTEAFF.